The rows below give T cell receptor beta chains drawn from one sample of a study of T cells in Graves' hyperthyroidism and ophthalmopathy. TCRdb processed the multiplex PCR reads anew with MiXCR; each CDR3 protein has one entry. The table includes around 600,000 distinct CDR3 sequences, approximately 15% detected once. The source material was blood. Source of these receptors: a middle-aged woman with Graves' ophthalmopathy. The CDR3 runs from the conserved cysteine through the conserved F or W. D genes are given only for firm matches. Clone size is not always given. Where it is, it says once, few, many or a class for expanded clones.

v_gene	d_gene	j_gene	abundance	CDR3aa	CDR3nt
TRBV20-1	TRBD1	TRBJ1-3	few	CSARDSGGVNTIYF	TGCAGTGCTAGAGATTCAGGGGGCGTTAACACCATATATTTT
TRBV2	-	TRBJ2-5	many	CASRKMETQYF	TGTGCCAGCAGGAAAATGGAGACCCAGTACTTC
TRBV6-2/TRBV6-3	-	TRBJ2-1	-	CASSYSLERSYNEQFF	TGTGCCAGCAGTTACTCGTTGGAGAGGTCCTACAATGAGCAGTTCTTC
TRBV7-9	TRBD1	TRBJ2-7	few	CASSSFGQGYEQYF	TGTGCCAGCAGCTCGTTCGGACAGGGCTACGAGCAGTACTTC
TRBV7-2	-	TRBJ1-2	-	CASSARTASYGYTF	TGTGCCAGCAGCGCGAGGACAGCCTCCTATGGCTACACCTTC
TRBV29-1	TRBD2	TRBJ2-1	few	CSVEALAGGGEQFF	TGCAGCGTTGAAGCTTTGGCGGGAGGTGGTGAGCAGTTCTTC
TRBV20-1	-	TRBJ1-5	many	CSARPSGQYSNQPQHF	TGCAGTGCTAGACCCTCCGGGCAATATAGCAATCAGCCCCAGCATTTT
TRBV6-1	TRBD1	TRBJ2-2	-	CASSKHQGAGLGELFF	TGTGCCAGCAGTAAACATCAGGGGGCTGGATTGGGGGAGCTGTTTTTT
TRBV6-1	TRBD1	TRBJ2-1	-	CASSETGGAHNEQFF	TGTGCCAGCAGTGAGACAGGGGGCGCCCACAATGAGCAGTTCTTC
TRBV19	-	TRBJ2-7	many	CASSDSNYEQYF	TGTGCCAGTTCTGACAGTAACTACGAGCAGTACTTC
TRBV12-3/TRBV12-4	-	TRBJ1-3	-	CASSFFWGTGNTIYF	TGTGCCAGCAGTTTCTTTTGGGGGACAGGAAACACCATATATTTT
TRBV7-8	TRBD2	TRBJ2-1	-	CASSLDLAGGWNEQFF	TGTGCCAGCAGCTTAGATTTAGCGGGGGGGTGGAATGAGCAGTTCTTC
TRBV20-1	-	TRBJ2-5	many	CSAREGASETQYF	TGCAGTGCTAGAGAGGGGGCGTCGGAGACCCAGTACTTC
TRBV5-1	TRBD2	TRBJ2-3	many	CASSPREGRTDTQYF	TGCGCCAGCAGCCCGCGGGAGGGCCGCACAGATACGCAGTATTTT
TRBV7-9	-	TRBJ1-2	few	CASSGIEIYGYTF	TGTGCCAGCAGCGGCATAGAGATCTATGGCTACACCTTC
TRBV28	-	TRBJ1-2	few	CASSLGTGPRGYTF	TGTGCCAGCAGTTTAGGAACGGGCCCTCGGGGCTACACCTTC
TRBV24-1	-	TRBJ1-5	few	CAARKSTGIQHF	TGTGCCGCCAGAAAAAGTACTGGAATCCAGCATTTT
TRBV24-1	TRBD2	TRBJ2-1	many	CATSVGGRYNEQFF	TGTGCCACCAGTGTGGGCGGGAGGTATAATGAGCAGTTCTTC
TRBV4-1	-	TRBJ1-1	many	CASSQGGFGAFF	TGCGCCAGCAGCCAAGGTGGGTTCGGAGCTTTCTTT
TRBV19	TRBD1	TRBJ2-3	-	CASSPRTGITDTQYF	TGTGCCAGTAGCCCTCGGACAGGGATCACAGATACGCAGTATTTT
TRBV2	TRBD1	TRBJ2-1	many	CASSEGTGVNEAQFF	TGTGCCAGCAGTGAAGGGACAGGGGTAAATGAGGCCCAGTTCTTC
TRBV28	-	TRBJ1-5	many	CARGQNLQPQHF	TGTGCCAGAGGACAGAACTTGCAGCCCCAGCATTTT
TRBV20-1	TRBD2	TRBJ2-3	many	CSARDGAGGPGDTQYF	TGCAGTGCTAGAGATGGAGCGGGAGGGCCGGGTGATACGCAGTATTTT
TRBV6-1	TRBD2	TRBJ2-1	many	CASSVQRGSSYNEQFF	TGTGCCAGCAGTGTCCAGCGGGGGAGCTCCTACAATGAGCAGTTCTTC
TRBV28	-	TRBJ1-2	few	CASSLKGRGGYTF	TGTGCCAGCAGTTTAAAGGGGAGGGGTGGCTACACCTTC
TRBV12-3/TRBV12-4	-	TRBJ2-2	many	CASSLTIQGHGELFF	TGTGCCAGCAGTTTAACTATACAGGGTCACGGGGAGCTGTTTTTT
TRBV20-1	TRBD2	TRBJ2-7	many	CSASDGRGYEQYF	TGCAGTGCTAGCGACGGGAGGGGTTACGAGCAGTACTTC
TRBV7-8	TRBD2	TRBJ2-1	many	CASSLTNRGLVGYEQFF	TGTGCCAGCAGCTTAACCAACCGAGGACTAGTTGGATATGAGCAGTTCTTC
TRBV3-1	TRBD1	TRBJ1-5	-	CASSWGQSNQPQHF	TGTGCCAGCAGCTGGGGACAGAGCAATCAGCCCCAGCATTTT
TRBV3-1	-	TRBJ1-5	many	CASSRGSYGQPQHF	TGTGCCAGCAGCCGAGGGTCATACGGTCAGCCCCAGCATTTT
TRBV12-3/TRBV12-4	-	TRBJ2-1	many	CASKPGRRGYNEQFF	TGTGCCAGCAAACCCGGACGACGCGGGTACAATGAGCAGTTCTTC
TRBV28	TRBD1	TRBJ1-2	-	CASVPPGQVYGYTF	TGTGCCAGCGTACCCCCGGGACAGGTCTATGGCTACACCTTC
TRBV5-6	TRBD1	TRBJ1-5	few	CASSRRGQGGRGNQPQHF	TGTGCCAGCAGCCGGCGGGGACAGGGCGGTAGGGGTAATCAGCCCCAGCATTTT
TRBV3-1	TRBD2	TRBJ2-1	many	CASSQLLAGAYNEQFF	TGTGCCAGCAGCCAACTGCTAGCGGGGGCCTACAATGAGCAGTTCTTC
TRBV7-9	-	TRBJ1-3	-	CASYRGPSGNTIYF	TGTGCCAGCTACCGGGGGCCCTCTGGAAACACCATATATTTT
TRBV6-1	TRBD2	TRBJ2-7	many	CASSEDGGSSYEQYF	TGTGCCAGCAGTGAAGACGGCGGGAGCTCCTACGAGCAGTACTTC
TRBV28	TRBD1	TRBJ2-3	-	CASRAGQGAPGTQYF	TGTGCCAGCAGGGCAGGACAGGGGGCACCGGGGACGCAGTATTTT
TRBV24-1	TRBD1	TRBJ1-5	-	CATSASQGAAQPQHF	TGTGCCACCAGTGCCAGCCAGGGGGCGGCTCAGCCCCAGCATTTT
TRBV3-1	-	TRBJ2-5	-	CASSPAEGHQETQYF	TGTGCCAGCAGCCCCGCCGAGGGCCACCAAGAGACCCAGTACTTC
TRBV5-1	-	TRBJ2-5	few	CASSYNSGAQETQYF	TGCGCCAGCAGCTACAATAGCGGTGCCCAAGAGACCCAGTACTTC
TRBV30	-	TRBJ1-5	few	CAWSKDKLNQPQHF	TGTGCCTGGAGTAAAGACAAGCTCAATCAGCCCCAGCATTTT
TRBV5-6	-	TRBJ1-5	few	CASSWGNNQPQHF	TGTGCCAGCAGTTGGGGAAACAATCAGCCCCAGCATTTT
TRBV28	TRBD1	TRBJ1-4	many	CASSSGQDREKLFF	TGTGCCAGCAGTTCGGGACAGGATAGAGAAAAACTGTTTTTT
TRBV10-3	-	TRBJ1-1	-	CAISRDFTEAFF	TGTGCCATCAGTCGGGACTTCACTGAAGCTTTCTTT
TRBV6-1	TRBD2	TRBJ2-1	many	CASSPRVTGGNEQFF	TGTGCCAGCAGCCCCAGGGTGACCGGGGGGAATGAGCAGTTCTTC
TRBV5-1	TRBD2	TRBJ2-1	many	CASSETAGVNEQFF	TGCGCCAGCAGCGAAACAGCGGGAGTCAATGAGCAGTTCTTC
TRBV6-4	-	TRBJ1-1	-	CASSHSVWRDTEAFF	TGTGCCAGCAGTCATAGCGTCTGGCGGGACACTGAAGCTTTCTTT
TRBV19	-	TRBJ1-1	-	CASVNRVVNTEAFF	TGTGCCAGTGTTAACAGGGTCGTGAACACTGAAGCTTTCTTT
TRBV20-1	-	TRBJ1-4	many	CSASRTGEATNEKLFF	TGCAGTGCTAGTCGGACCGGGGAAGCAACTAATGAAAAACTGTTTTTT